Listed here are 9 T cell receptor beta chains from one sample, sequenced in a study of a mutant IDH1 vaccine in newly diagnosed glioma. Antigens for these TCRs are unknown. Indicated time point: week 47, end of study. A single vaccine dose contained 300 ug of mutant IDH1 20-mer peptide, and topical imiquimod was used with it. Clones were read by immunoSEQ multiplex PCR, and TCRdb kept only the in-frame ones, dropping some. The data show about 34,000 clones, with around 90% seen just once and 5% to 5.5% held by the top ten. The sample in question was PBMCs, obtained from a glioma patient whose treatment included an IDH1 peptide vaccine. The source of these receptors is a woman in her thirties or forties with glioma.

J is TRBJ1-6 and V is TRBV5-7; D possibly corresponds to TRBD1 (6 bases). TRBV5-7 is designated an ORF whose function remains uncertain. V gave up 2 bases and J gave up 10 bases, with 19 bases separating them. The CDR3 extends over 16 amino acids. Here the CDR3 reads CASSFVGRGARSPLHF. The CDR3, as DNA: TGTGCCAGCAGCTTCGTCGGGAGGGGGGCTCGGTCACCCCTCCACTTT.

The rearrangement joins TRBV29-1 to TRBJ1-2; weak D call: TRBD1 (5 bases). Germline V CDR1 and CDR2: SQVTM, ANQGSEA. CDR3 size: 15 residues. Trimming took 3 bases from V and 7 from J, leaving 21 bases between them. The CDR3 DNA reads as TGCAGCGTTGAGGTTCAGCCCGGGGGAATCAGTGGCTACACCTTC. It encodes CSVEVQPGGISGYTF.

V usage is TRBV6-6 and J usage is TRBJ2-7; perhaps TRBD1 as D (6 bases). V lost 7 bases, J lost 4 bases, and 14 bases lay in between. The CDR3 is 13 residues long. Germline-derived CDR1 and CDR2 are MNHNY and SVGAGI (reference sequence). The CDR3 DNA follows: TGTGCCAGCAAGACAGGCCCCGAATACGAGCAGTACTTC. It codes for CASKTGPEYEQYF.

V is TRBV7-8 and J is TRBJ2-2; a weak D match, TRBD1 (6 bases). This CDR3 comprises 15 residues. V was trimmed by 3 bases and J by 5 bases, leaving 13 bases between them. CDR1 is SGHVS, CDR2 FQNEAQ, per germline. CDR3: CASSLVQGPTGELFF. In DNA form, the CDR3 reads TGTGCCAGCAGCTTGGTACAGGGTCCTACCGGGGAGCTGTTTTTT.

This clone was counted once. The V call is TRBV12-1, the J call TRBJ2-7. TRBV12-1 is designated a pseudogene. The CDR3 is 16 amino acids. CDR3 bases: TGTGCCAGCAGCCCTAGGGGGGCTAACCGCTCCTACGAGCAGTACTTC. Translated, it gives CASSPRGANRSYEQYF.

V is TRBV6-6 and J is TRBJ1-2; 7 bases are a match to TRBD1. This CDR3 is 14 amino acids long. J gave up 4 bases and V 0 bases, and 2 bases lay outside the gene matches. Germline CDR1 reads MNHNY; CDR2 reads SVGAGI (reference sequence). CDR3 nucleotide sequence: TGTGCCAGCAGTTACTCCCGGGACAGCTATGGCTACACCTTC. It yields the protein CASSYSRDSYGYTF.

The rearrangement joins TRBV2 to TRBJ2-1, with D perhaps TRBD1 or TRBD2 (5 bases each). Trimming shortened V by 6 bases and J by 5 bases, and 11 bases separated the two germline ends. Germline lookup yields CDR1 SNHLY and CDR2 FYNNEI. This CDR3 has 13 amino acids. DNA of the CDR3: TGTGCCAGCAGGGGGGACGTTAACAATGAGCAGTTCTTC. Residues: CASRGDVNNEQFF.

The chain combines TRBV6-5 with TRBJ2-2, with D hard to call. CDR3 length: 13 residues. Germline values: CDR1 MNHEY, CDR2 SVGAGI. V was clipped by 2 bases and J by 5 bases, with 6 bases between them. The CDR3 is CASSYGVTGELFF. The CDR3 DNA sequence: TGTGCCAGCAGTTACGGGGTGACCGGGGAGCTGTTTTTT.

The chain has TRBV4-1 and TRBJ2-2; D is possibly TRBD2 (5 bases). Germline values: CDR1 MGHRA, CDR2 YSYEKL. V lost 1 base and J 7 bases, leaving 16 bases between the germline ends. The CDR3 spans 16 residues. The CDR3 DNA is TGCGCCAGCAGCCAAGGATTCCGGGGAAGGAACGGGGAGCTGTTTTTT. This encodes CASSQGFRGRNGELFF.